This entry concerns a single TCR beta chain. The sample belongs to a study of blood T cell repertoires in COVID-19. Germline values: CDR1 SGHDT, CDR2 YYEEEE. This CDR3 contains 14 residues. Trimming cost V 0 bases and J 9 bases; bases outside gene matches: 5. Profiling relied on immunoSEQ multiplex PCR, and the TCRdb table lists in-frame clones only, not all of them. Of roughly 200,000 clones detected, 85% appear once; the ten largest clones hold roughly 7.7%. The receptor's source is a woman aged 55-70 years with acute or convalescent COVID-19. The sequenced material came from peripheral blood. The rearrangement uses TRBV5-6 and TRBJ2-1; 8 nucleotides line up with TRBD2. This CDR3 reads CASSLVGRAGEQFF. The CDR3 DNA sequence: TGTGCCAGCAGCTTGGTCGGGAGGGCCGGTGAGCAGTTCTTC. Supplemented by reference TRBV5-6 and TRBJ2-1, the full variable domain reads DAGVTQSPTHLIKTRGQQVTLRCSPKSGHDTVSWYQQALGQGPQFIFQYYEEEERQRGNFPDRFSGHQFPNYSSELNVNALLLGDSALYLCASSLVGRAGEQFFGPGTRLTVL.